This T cell receptor (beta chain) is drawn from a study of CD8+CD57+ T cells in acquired aplastic anemia. The wider study: Sorted CD4+ and CD8+ cells yielded roughly 3.4 ug of DNA on average. Healthy donors averaged around 10 million reads for CD4+ cells. Broader study findings: CD8+ Simpson's diversity did not differ significantly between patients and controls.

In germline, CDR1 is ENHRY, CDR2 SYGVKD. The length of the CDR3 is 12 residues. Profiling of TCR beta VDJ combinations and CDR3 sequences used genomic DNA as template. MiXCR, applied by TCRdb to the reads, yields one record per CDR3 protein. The sample has some 42,000 distinct CDR3 sequences; approximately 67% are singletons. With respect to this clonotype: Its specificity is unknown. The junction and the germline gene differ at one end; a read error may be behind it.

The chain couples TRBV10-3 to TRBJ1-2; TRBD1 is a possible D gene (5 bases). The clonotype originates from a human donor in good health, serving as a control. Input material: sorted CD4+, CD8+, or CD8+CD57+ T cells (not recorded which) from PBMCs. DNA of the CDR3: TGTGCCAGCAGTGGGGCAGCTTATGGCTACACCTTC. Residues: CASSGAAYGYTF.